Below are 10 T cell receptor beta chains sequenced from a single sample in a study of radiotherapy plus CTLA-4 blockade in lung cancer. Profiling relied on immunoSEQ multiplex PCR, and the TCRdb table lists in-frame clones only, not all of them. Of roughly 100,000 clones listed, approximately 82% are singletons. The specimen comprised peripheral blood, sampled from a patient treated with radiotherapy plus ipilimumab. Receptors were obtained from a human donor with non-small cell lung cancer that progressed on radiotherapy plus ipilimumab.

The gene calls are TRBV30 and TRBJ1-1, with D perhaps TRBD1 (6 bases). This CDR3 is 16 amino acids long. The germline V gene has CDR1 GTSNPN and CDR2 SVGIG (reference sequence). With 0 bases removed from V and 0 bases from J, the gap between germline ends came to 14 bases. DNA of the CDR3: TGTGCCTGGAGTGTTAGAACGGGACACCTGAACACTGAAGCTTTCTTT. Residues: CAWSVRTGHLNTEAFF.

The chain employs TRBV5-1 and TRBJ2-3, with D unclear. CDR1 SGHRS and CDR2 YFSETQ come from the germline V gene. CDR3 length: 12 residues. With 4 bases removed from V and 2 bases from J, the gap between germline ends came to 5 bases. The DNA of the CDR3 is TGCGCCAGCAGCCCTCCCACAGATACGCAGTATTTT. It yields the protein CASSPPTDTQYF.

The chain joins TRBV6-1 to TRBJ2-7, with TRBD1 matching 9 bases. V lost 3 bases and J lost 7; bases outside the gene matches: 10. The CDR3 totals 15 residues. The germline CDR1 and CDR2 sequences are MNHNS and SASEGT. The CDR3 DNA sequence: TGTGCCAGCAGTGAGGAGGGGACAGGGTCTCGAGAGCAGTACGTC. Translation: CASSEEGTGSREQYV.

The chain has TRBV7-3 and TRBJ2-1; 12 positions match TRBD1. V shed 6 bases and J 7 bases; nucleotides not matched to a gene: 4. Looked up from germline, CDR1 is SGHTA and CDR2 is FQGTGA. The CDR3 runs 14 residues. The CDR3, as DNA: TGTGCCAGCAGTCCGGGACAGGGGGCTAATGAGCAGTTCTTC. Its translation is CASSPGQGANEQFF.

This clone has just a few counts. The chain carries TRBV11-2 and TRBJ1-2, with D unresolved. Germline V CDR1 and CDR2: SGHAT, FQNNGV. The CDR3 sequence is 15 residues long. Trimming cost V 1 base and J 3 bases, with 12 bases left between them. Here the CDR3 DNA reads TGTGCCAGCAGCTTAGCCCCCCCGGGCCACTATGGCTACACCTTC. Amino acid sequence: CASSLAPPGHYGYTF.

The rearrangement joins TRBV7-9 to TRBJ2-2; D is possibly TRBD2 (6 bases). V was clipped by 5 bases and J by 1 base, with 14 bases between them. This CDR3 comprises 16 residues. Germline lookup yields CDR1 SEHNR and CDR2 FQNEAQ (reference sequence). In DNA, the CDR3 is TGTGCCAGCAGCCCTCGGGACTTATTGAACACCGGGGAGCTGTTTTTT. Its protein product is CASSPRDLLNTGELFF.

The rearrangement joins TRBV13 to TRBJ2-5, with 7 bases that match TRBD1. Germline CDR1 and CDR2: PRHDT and FYEKMQ (reference sequence). V lost 5 bases to trimming and J lost 4 bases; unmatched junction nucleotides: 4. CDR3 length: 13 residues. In DNA form, the CDR3 reads TGTGCCAGCAGCCGATGGACAGGAGAGACCCAGTACTTC. Encoded protein: CASSRWTGETQYF. The full variable domain, its missing parts supplied by reference TRBV13 and TRBJ2-5, is AAGVIQSPRHLIKEKRETATLKCYPIPRHDTVYWYQQGPGQDPQFLISFYEKMQSDKGSIPDRFSAQQFSDYHSELNMSSLELGDSALYFCASSRWTGETQYFGPGTRLLVL.

This chain connects TRBV29-1 to TRBJ2-3, with 8 bases that match TRBD2. In germline, CDR1 is SQVTM, CDR2 ANQGSEA. Trimming removed 6 bases from V and 2 bases from J; junction bases left unmatched: 4. CDR3 length equals 13 residues. This chain's CDR3 is CSVPAGATDTQYF. The CDR3 DNA reads TGCAGCGTCCCAGCGGGAGCCACAGATACGCAGTATTTT.

The chain recombines TRBV29-1 with TRBJ2-4; D possibly corresponds to TRBD2 (6 bases). Trimming left V 5 bases short and J 0 bases short, with 14 bases between. The CDR3 has 15 residues. CDR1 is SQVTM and CDR2 is ANQGSEA in the germline V gene. The CDR3 protein is CSVFERAVAKNIQYF. CDR3 nucleotide sequence: TGCAGCGTTTTTGAGCGGGCCGTAGCCAAAAACATTCAGTACTTC. The variable domain in full, completed from reference TRBV29-1 and TRBJ2-4, reads SAVISQKPSRDICQRGTSLTIQCQVDSQVTMMFWYRQQPGQSLTLIATANQGSEATYESGFVIDKFPISRPNLTFSTLTVSNMSPEDSSIYLCSVFERAVAKNIQYFGAGTRLSVL.

This sequence joins TRBV9 and TRBJ1-2; D uncertain. This CDR3 has 14 amino acids. V gave up 3 bases and J gave up 4 bases, with 13 bases separating them. Germline V gene lookup returns CDR1 SGDLS and CDR2 YYNGEE. The CDR3 region has the DNA TGTGCCAGCAGCGCTACTTCGGCAGCCTATGGCTACACCTTC. It yields the protein CASSATSAAYGYTF.